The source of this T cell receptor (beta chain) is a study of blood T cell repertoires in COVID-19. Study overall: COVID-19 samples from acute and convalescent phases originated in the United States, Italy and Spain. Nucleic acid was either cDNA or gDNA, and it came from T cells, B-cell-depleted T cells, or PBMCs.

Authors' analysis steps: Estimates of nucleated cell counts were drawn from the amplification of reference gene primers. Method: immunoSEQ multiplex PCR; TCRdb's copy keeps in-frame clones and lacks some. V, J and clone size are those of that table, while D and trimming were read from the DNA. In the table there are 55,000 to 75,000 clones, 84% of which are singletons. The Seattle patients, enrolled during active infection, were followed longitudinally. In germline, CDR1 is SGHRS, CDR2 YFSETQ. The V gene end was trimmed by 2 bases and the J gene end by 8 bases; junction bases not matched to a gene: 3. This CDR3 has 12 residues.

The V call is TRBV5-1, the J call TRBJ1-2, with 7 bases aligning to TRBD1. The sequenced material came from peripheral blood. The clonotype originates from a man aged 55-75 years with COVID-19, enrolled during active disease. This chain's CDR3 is CASSFQGEGYTF. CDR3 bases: TGCGCCAGCAGCTTTCAGGGGGAAGGCTACACCTTC.